A single sample is the source of the 5 T cell receptor beta chains below, sequenced in a study of cytomegalovirus exposure and HLA in healthy donors. The PCR ran on 60 Vbeta and 13 Jbeta primers. Some clones are missing from TCRdb's copy, which holds only in-frame ones; the method was immunoSEQ multiplex PCR. The table lists more than 90,000 clones, roughly four fifths of them singletons. Source material: PBMCs. These receptors all come from a man aged 25-40 years in good health and CMV-seropositive.

This sequence joins TRBV28 and TRBJ2-5, with D unresolved. This CDR3 comprises 15 residues. Trimming removed 2 bases at V and 1 base at J, with 11 bases between. CDR1 and CDR2 from the germline V gene are MDHEN and SYDVKM. The CDR3 spells CASSLPWQFQETQYF. In DNA, the CDR3 is TGTGCCAGCAGTTTACCTTGGCAGTTCCAAGAGACCCAGTACTTC.

The V gene is TRBV9, the J gene TRBJ1-1; tentatively, D is TRBD1 (5 bases). Trimming removed 2 bases at V and 3 bases at J, with 11 bases between. Germline V gene data show CDR1 as SGDLS and CDR2 as YYNGEE. There are 14 residues in the CDR3. The CDR3 coding sequence is TGTGCCAGCAGCGTGGGAGGAGGGGACACTGAAGCTTTCTTT. This translates into CASSVGGGDTEAFF.

V gene TRBV18 combines with J gene TRBJ2-4; TRBD2 matches at 7 bases. Germline V gene data show CDR1 as KGHSH and CDR2 as LQKENI. V dropped 6 bases and J dropped 8; count of bases not matched to a gene: 7. The CDR3 is 13 residues long. CDR3 sequence reads: CASSPSGVDIQYF. In DNA form, the CDR3 reads TGTGCCAGCTCCCCCAGCGGGGTTGACATTCAGTACTTC.

This clone was seen just once. The chain has TRBV5-1 and TRBJ2-1; D gene unclear. CDR3 length: 14 residues. Germline V lookup: CDR1 SGHRS, CDR2 YFSETQ. The V and J ends lost 0 bases and 0 bases respectively, with 4 bases between them. The CDR3 here is CASSLGLSYNEQFF. Here the CDR3 DNA reads TGCGCCAGCAGCTTGGGGCTCTCCTACAATGAGCAGTTCTTC.

The CDR3 protein is CASSRTSGSYNEQFF. The DNA for the CDR3 is TGTGCCAGCAGCCGGACTAGCGGGTCCTACAATGAGCAGTTCTTC. The V and J genes are TRBV9 and TRBJ2-1, with 11 bases fitting TRBD2. Unmatched junction bases numbered 1, after V lost 4 bases and J lost 1 base. CDR3 size: 15 residues. Per the germline V gene, CDR1 is SGDLS and CDR2 is YYNGEE.